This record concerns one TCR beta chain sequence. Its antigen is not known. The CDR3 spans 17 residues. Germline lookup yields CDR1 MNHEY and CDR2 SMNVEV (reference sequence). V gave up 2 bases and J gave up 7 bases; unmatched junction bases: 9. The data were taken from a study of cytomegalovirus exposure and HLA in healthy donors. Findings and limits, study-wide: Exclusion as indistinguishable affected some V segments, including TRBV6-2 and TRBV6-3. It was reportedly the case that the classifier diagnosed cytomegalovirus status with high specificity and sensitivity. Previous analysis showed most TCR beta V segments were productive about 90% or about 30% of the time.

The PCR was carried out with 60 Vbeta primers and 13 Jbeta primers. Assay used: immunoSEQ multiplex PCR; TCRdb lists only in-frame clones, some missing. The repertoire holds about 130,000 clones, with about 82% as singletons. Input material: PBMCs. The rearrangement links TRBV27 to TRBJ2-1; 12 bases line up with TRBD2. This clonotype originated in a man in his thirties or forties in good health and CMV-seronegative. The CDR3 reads CASSLGLAGGPVNEQFF. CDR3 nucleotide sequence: TGTGCCAGCAGTTTAGGCCTAGCGGGAGGGCCGGTGAATGAGCAGTTCTTC.